This T cell receptor (beta chain) comes out of a study of blood T cell repertoires in COVID-19. The protocol was immunoSEQ multiplex PCR, while the TCRdb copy is restricted to in-frame clones and leaves out a portion. This sample has some 130,000 clones, with approximately 89% found just once. CDR3 length equals 15 residues. The germline V gene encodes CDR1 SGHRS and CDR2 YFSETQ. V lost 6 bases and J lost 5; bases outside the gene matches: 11. The rearrangement uses TRBV5-1 and TRBJ2-3; 8 nucleotides agree with TRBD1. The TCR originated in a man aged 45 to 65 with acute or convalescent COVID-19. The specimen was peripheral blood. The CDR3 loop is CASTRTGNSLDTQYF. The CDR3, as DNA: TGCGCCAGCACCCGGACAGGGAATAGTTTAGATACGCAGTATTTT.